Listed here are 10 T cell receptor beta chains from one sample, sequenced in a study of Graves' ophthalmopathy and Graves' hyperthyroidism (dated by TCRdb to between 2018 and 2020). Sequencer: Illumina HiSeq 2000. For repertoire sequencing, the TCR beta CDR3 regions were amplified from RNA transcripts. The first round of RT-PCR was done with HTBI primers and the Qiagen OneStep RT-PCR kit, and was followed by a second round of multiplex PCR, then size selection and purification. TCRdb trimmed public reads at Q25 via fastp, called clones via MiXCR and kept in-frame beta chains. Each CDR3 protein gets just one entry, which takes the most common genes and DNA from the rows behind it. The sample table contains 350,000 to 400,000 distinct CDR3 sequences; only one count was recorded for approximately 15% of them. Of the sample, approximately 7% falls within the top ten clones. Sequencing was performed on peripheral blood. These receptors all come from a woman aged 18-30 years with stable Graves' hyperthyroidism. Donor details come from another sample of the same person, matched by shared clones.

Many counts were recorded for this clonotype. This rearrangement joins TRBV27 to TRBJ1-2, with 9 nucleotides matching TRBD1. Germline lookup yields CDR1 MNHEY and CDR2 SMNVEV (reference sequence). The V segment lost 5 bases and the J segment 5 bases; nucleotides outside the gene matches: 6. CDR3 length equals 14 residues. The CDR3 DNA reads as TGTGCCAGCAGTATCTCCGGGACAGGGTATGGCTACACCTTC. The encoded protein is CASSISGTGYGYTF.

This clonotype has a handful of counts. The V and J genes are TRBV28 and TRBJ1-5; no firm D call. V dropped 4 bases and J dropped 2 bases, with 9 bases sitting between them. This CDR3 spans 14 amino acids. In germline, CDR1 is MDHEN, CDR2 SYDVKM. The CDR3 DNA follows: TGTGCCAGCAGTTCCAGCAAGGGCAATCAGCCCCAGCATTTT. Protein: CASSSSKGNQPQHF.

This clonotype was seen repeatedly, ten times or more. The V and J genes are TRBV25-1 and TRBJ1-3, with 7 nucleotides matching TRBD1. The CDR3 extends over 16 amino acids. The V and J ends lost 4 bases and 2 bases, in that order; junction bases with no gene match: 8. CDR1 is MGHDK and CDR2 is SYGVNS in the germline V gene. DNA for the CDR3: TGTGCCAGCAGTGCCTGGGACAGCGGAGCTGGAAACACCATATATTTT. Translating it yields CASSAWDSGAGNTIYF.

This clonotype has at least ten counts. V is TRBV7-2 and J is TRBJ1-6, with TRBD1 identical over 9 bases. The CDR3 loop spans 16 amino acids. The germline V gene encodes CDR1 SGHTA and CDR2 FQGNSA. The V gene end was trimmed by 4 bases and the J gene end by 7 bases; junction bases not matched to a gene: 8. The CDR3 protein is CASSWWIGTGNSPLHF. DNA for the CDR3: TGTGCCAGCAGCTGGTGGATAGGGACAGGGAATTCACCCCTCCACTTT. The full variable domain, its missing parts supplied by reference TRBV7-2 and TRBJ1-6, is GAGVSQSPSNKVTEKGKDVELRCDPISGHTALYWYRQSLGQGLEFLIYFQGNSAPDKSGLPSDRFSAERTGGSVSTLTIQRTQQEDSAVYLCASSWWIGTGNSPLHFGNGTRLTVT.

This clonotype was counted at least ten times. The rearrangement uses TRBV20-1 and TRBJ1-2; 11 bases map to TRBD1. Germline assignment: CDR1 DFQATT and CDR2 SNEGSKA (reference sequence). There are 13 residues in the CDR3. V was pared by 5 bases and J by 4 bases, with 3 bases of the junction left unmatched. In DNA, the CDR3 is TGCAGTGCTGGGGGACAGGGGGTCTATGGCTACACCTTC. Translating gives CSAGGQGVYGYTF.

This clonotype was seen at least ten times. The chain couples TRBV18 to TRBJ2-7; D may match TRBD1 or TRBD2 (5 bases each). The CDR3 spans 14 residues. Trimming stripped 4 bases from V and 0 bases from J, with 10 bases between. Germline V lookup: CDR1 KGHSH, CDR2 LQKENI. The CDR3 loop is CASSLGTYSYEQYF. As DNA, the CDR3 is TGTGCCAGCTCACTGGGGACCTACTCCTACGAGCAGTACTTC.

For this clonotype: This sequence may be a read error, since a much larger clone differs from it by one base. The CDR3 bases are TGTGCCAGCCGGCGGGGACAGGGGCTTTTCATGGGGGCTGAAGCTCTCTTT. Residues: CASRRGQGLFMGAEALF. The J gene is TRBJ1-1, the V gene TRBV14; 10 bases line up with TRBD1. Germline V CDR1 and CDR2: SGHDN, FVKESK. This CDR3 is built from 17 residues.

This clonotype was seen only a few times. DNA of the CDR3: TGTGCCAGCACCGAATCGGGACCACGAAGGCCCGTCATCTACACCTTC. It is translated as CASTESGPRRPVIYTF. The gene calls are TRBV6-2 or TRBV6-3 and TRBJ1-2; possibly TRBD1 for D (5 bases). Germline V gene sequence: CDR1 MNHEY, CDR2 SVGEGT. V was shortened by 7 bases and J by 10 bases, with 28 bases between the two germline ends. The CDR3 length is 16 residues.

This clonotype showed up many times. The CDR3 is CASSITSGGQETQYF. CDR3 nucleotide sequence: TGTGCCAGTAGTATAACCAGCGGGGGGCAAGAGACCCAGTACTTC. The V call is TRBV19, the J call TRBJ2-5; TRBD2 matches 9 bases. Germline CDR1 LNHDA, CDR2 SQIVND (reference sequence). This CDR3 comprises 15 residues. The V gene end was trimmed by 2 bases and the J gene end by 2 bases; junction bases not matched to a gene: 3.

V and J are TRBV5-1 and TRBJ2-3, with D perhaps TRBD2 (6 bases). CDR1 SGHRS and CDR2 YFSETQ come from the germline V gene. Trimming cost V 0 bases and J 0 bases, with 23 bases left between them. CDR3 size: 20 residues. CDR3 loop: CASSLAWGPAGIKSTDTQYF. As DNA, the CDR3 is TGCGCCAGCAGCTTGGCCTGGGGACCAGCGGGCATCAAGAGCACAGATACGCAGTATTTT.